The clone carrying this TCR beta chain was counted between two and nine times. The protocol was immunoSEQ multiplex PCR, while the TCRdb copy is restricted to in-frame clones and leaves out a portion. This table holds about 33,000 clones, about 91% found once. The sample comes from a study of T cell changes during pregnancy in multiple sclerosis. Sequencing used CD4+ T cells from peripheral blood mononuclear cells, obtained in the third trimester of pregnancy. This clonotype was obtained from a female donor in good health, enrolled as a control in a pregnancy study.

Here the CDR3 DNA reads TGTGCCAGCAGTTTAGGGACATTCTACGAGCAGTACTTC. Translation: CASSLGTFYEQYF. The gene calls are TRBV28 and TRBJ2-7; perhaps TRBD1 as D (6 bases). The CDR3 totals 13 residues. Germline V gene data show CDR1 as MDHEN and CDR2 as SYDVKM. V was shortened by 2 bases and J by 3 bases, with 8 bases between the two germline ends.